Listed below are T cell receptor beta chains from one sample, sequenced in a study of cytomegalovirus exposure and HLA in healthy donors. TCRdb's copy holds only in-frame clones and misses some; the assay was immunoSEQ multiplex PCR. This sample has nearly 95,000 clones, with 75% to 85% found just once. The sample comprised PBMCs. The receptors stem from a woman in her 40s in good health and CMV-seronegative. CDR3s include the opening cysteine and the closing phenylalanine or tryptophan. D genes are given only for firm matches. Rows may omit the clone size; those that give it use once, few, many or a size class.

J gene | D gene | clone size | V gene | CDR3 protein | CDR3 DNA
TRBJ2-2 | NA | NA | TRBV11-3 | CASSLGGGLGGELFF | TGTGCCAGCAGCTTAGGGGGGGGGCTCGGCGGGGAGCTGTTTTTT
TRBJ1-6 | NA | few | TRBV2 | CASSERVYSPLHF | TGTGCCAGCAGTGAGCGGGTTTATTCACCCCTCCACTTT
TRBJ2-1 | NA | NA | TRBV7-6 | CAIRGNSNEQFF | TGTGCCATAAGAGGTAATAGCAATGAGCAGTTCTTC
TRBJ1-5 | TRBD1 | NA | TRBV7-8 | CASSLGQSYQPQHF | TGTGCCAGCAGCCTGGGACAGTCATATCAGCCCCAGCATTTT
TRBJ1-6 | NA | NA | TRBV6-5 | CASRQGTAPLHF | TGTGCCAGCAGACAGGGAACTGCACCCCTCCACTTT
TRBJ2-5 | NA | NA | TRBV7-6 | CASSLNWGRNRGETQYF | TGTGCCAGCAGCTTAAATTGGGGTCGAAATAGGGGAGAGACCCAGTACTTC
TRBJ1-1 | NA | NA | TRBV2 | CASSGTEMNTEAFF | TGTGCCAGCAGTGGGACAGAAATGAACACTGAAGCTTTCTTT
TRBJ1-1 | NA | NA | TRBV29-1 | CSVHRVLSTEAFF | TGCAGCGTACACAGGGTGTTAAGCACTGAAGCTTTCTTT
TRBJ1-4 | NA | NA | TRBV2 | CASSGRGINEKLFF | TGTGCCAGCAGCGGAAGGGGGATCAATGAAAAACTGTTTTTT
TRBJ1-2 | TRBD1 | NA | TRBV18 | CASSAQGHGGYTF | TGTGCCAGCTCAGCACAGGGGCACGGAGGCTACACCTTC
TRBJ1-2 | NA | NA | TRBV29-1 | CSVEVGGGYGYTF | TGCAGCGTTGAAGTCGGGGGAGGCTATGGCTACACCTTC
TRBJ2-1 | TRBD1 | NA | TRBV19 | CASQTGLSYNEQFF | TGTGCCAGCCAGACAGGGCTGTCCTACAATGAGCAGTTCTTC
TRBJ1-5 | TRBD1 | NA | TRBV7-9 | CASSSRTGPRHFPQHF | TGTGCCAGCAGCTCGAGGACAGGGCCTCGTCATTTTCCCCAGCATTTT
TRBJ2-7 | TRBD2 | NA | TRBV4-1 | CASSQGLAGASYEQYF | TGCGCCAGCAGCCAAGGACTAGCGGGGGCCTCCTACGAGCAGTACTTC
TRBJ2-2 | NA | NA | TRBV9 | CASSFEGSAFGELFF | TGTGCCAGCAGCTTCGAGGGCTCCGCTTTCGGGGAGCTGTTTTTT
TRBJ1-5 | NA | NA | TRBV30 | CAWSAPGGKGNQPQHF | TGTGCCTGGAGTGCCCCGGGGGGTAAGGGCAATCAGCCCCAGCATTTT
TRBJ2-5 | NA | NA | TRBV5-1 | CASSEGLTGTQYF | TGCGCCAGCAGCGAGGGCCTCACGGGGACCCAGTACTTC
TRBJ2-3 | NA | NA | TRBV19 | CASIGEALDTQYF | TGTGCCAGTATTGGTGAGGCTCTGGATACGCAGTATTTT
TRBJ1-2 | TRBD1 | NA | TRBV9 | CASSPGQVGGYTF | TGTGCCAGCAGCCCAGGACAGGTAGGGGGCTACACCTTC
TRBJ1-6 | NA | NA | TRBV7-9 | CASSFALRLTNSPLHF | TGTGCCAGCAGCTTCGCCCTTAGACTCACCAATTCACCCCTCCACTTT
TRBJ2-5 | TRBD2 | NA | TRBV5-1 | CASSFGLAGTQETQYF | TGCGCCAGCAGCTTTGGACTAGCGGGTACACAAGAGACCCAGTACTTC
TRBJ1-5 | TRBD1 | NA | TRBV28 | CASSEDRDNQPQHF | TGTGCCAGCAGTGAGGACAGGGACAATCAGCCCCAGCATTTT
TRBJ1-4 | NA | NA | TRBV10-3 | CAISDSVDEKLFF | TGTGCCATCAGTGACTCAGTCGATGAAAAACTGTTTTTT
TRBJ1-2 | NA | NA | TRBV10-3 | CATQREGQRINYGYTF | TGTGCCACACAGAGAGAAGGACAGAGGATTAACTATGGCTACACCTTC
TRBJ1-2 | NA | NA | TRBV30 | CAWSVPQLSGVGYTF | TGTGCCTGGAGTGTACCTCAACTGAGCGGGGTAGGCTACACCTTC
TRBJ1-1 | TRBD1 | NA | TRBV5-1 | CASSLADRVAEAFF | TGCGCCAGCAGCTTGGCCGACAGGGTGGCTGAAGCTTTCTTT
TRBJ1-3 | TRBD1 | NA | TRBV6-5 | CASSLDRMPGNTIYF | TGTGCCAGCAGTCTGGACAGGATGCCAGGAAACACCATATATTTT